These 12 T cell receptor beta chains originate from one sample sequenced in a study of blood T cells in healthy people across ages. Alongside a J-beta primer mix, a sample-barcoded 5' primer served in a second PCR lasting roughly 7 to 11 cycles. TCRdb reprocessed the 5' RACE reads via MiXCR and lists one record per CDR3 protein. The table records 700,000 to 1,000,000 distinct CDR3 sequences, more than 40% of them present only once. Material: blood. These receptors originate from a man between 60 and 75 years old in good health.

Turning to this clonotype: The junction departs from germline at one end; a sequencing error may be responsible. V is TRBV6-6 and J is TRBJ2-1; TRBD1 aligns across 8 bases. Germline V CDR1 and CDR2: MNHNY, SVGAGI (reference sequence). CDR3 size: 16 residues. The CDR3 nucleotides read TGTGCCAGCAGTTACGTCGGGACAGGCTCCTACAGTGAGCAGTTCTTC. Translation gives CASSYVGTGSYSEQFF.

This clonotype was seen more than once but under ten times. The chain recombines TRBV6-1 with TRBJ2-7; D not resolved. Per germline, CDR1 MNHNS and CDR2 SASEGT. The length of the CDR3 is 15 residues. V lost 2 bases and J 0 bases, leaving 11 bases between the germline ends. The CDR3 reads CASSEMGISSYEQYF. CDR3 DNA sequence: TGTGCCAGCAGTGAAATGGGGATAAGCTCCTACGAGCAGTACTTC.

The table lists this clonotype with a count of one. The genes are TRBV5-1 and TRBJ2-7; 8 positions agree with TRBD1. CDR1 is SGHRS, CDR2 YFSETQ, per germline. The CDR3 consists of 13 residues. The trim removed 1 base at V and 5 bases at J, leaving 2 bases unmatched. The CDR3 sequence is CASSLSRGHEQYF. CDR3 nucleotides: TGCGCCAGCAGCTTGTCCAGGGGGCACGAGCAGTACTTC. The full variable domain, in which reference TRBV5-1 and TRBJ2-7 provide the parts outside the CDR3, is KAGVTQTPRYLIKTRGQQVTLSCSPISGHRSVSWYQQTPGQGLQFLFEYFSETQRNKGNFPGRFSGRQFSNSRSEMNVSTLELGDSALYLCASSLSRGHEQYFGPGTRLTVT.

The sample holds many counts of this clonotype. The rearrangement joins TRBV10-3 to TRBJ2-3; D gene unclear. V lost 7 bases and J 12 bases, leaving 8 bases between the germline ends. Looked up from germline, CDR1 is ENHRY and CDR2 is SYGVKD. This CDR3 region has 9 residues. The CDR3 region has the DNA TGTGCCATCACTACCGCTCAGTATTTT. Translated: CAITTAQYF.

This clonotype occurred many times. The rearrangement links TRBV7-2 to TRBJ1-2; D ambiguous. The CDR3 is made up of 13 amino acids. CDR1 and CDR2 from the germline V gene are SGHTA and FQGNSA. V lost 4 bases and J 4 bases, leaving 10 bases between the germline ends. In DNA, the CDR3 is TGTGCCAGCAGCTCCCGGGGAAGCTATGGCTACACCTTC. It specifies CASSSRGSYGYTF.

V is TRBV10-3 and J is TRBJ2-7, with 9 bases identical to TRBD2. Trimming at V came to 1 base and at J to 2 bases, leaving 3 bases not matched to a gene. This CDR3 comprises 15 residues. The germline CDR1 and CDR2 sequences are ENHRY and SYGVKD. DNA for the CDR3: TGTGCCATCAGTGAGTACGCGGGGGGGACCTACGAGCAGTACTTC. It specifies CAISEYAGGTYEQYF.

This clonotype was counted ten times or more. The chain joins TRBV4-3 to TRBJ1-4; 7 bases fit TRBD1. V dropped 2 bases and J dropped 5; count of bases not matched to a gene: 5. This CDR3 comprises 15 residues. The germline V gene encodes CDR1 LGHNA and CDR2 YSLEER. The DNA for the CDR3 is TGCGCCAGCAGCCAACTACAGGGGATAAATGAAAAACTGTTTTTT. It specifies CASSQLQGINEKLFF.

The rearrangement joins TRBV10-3 to TRBJ2-7; the match to TRBD1 covers 10 bases. The germline V gene encodes CDR1 ENHRY and CDR2 SYGVKD. This CDR3 contains 14 residues. Unmatched junction bases numbered 6, after V lost 7 bases and J lost 3 bases. DNA for the CDR3: TGTGCCATCACCCCGACAGGGGGCATCTACGAGCAGTACTTC. Amino acid sequence: CAITPTGGIYEQYF.

The chain couples TRBV12-3 or TRBV12-4 to TRBJ1-4, with D perhaps TRBD1 (5 bases). CDR3 length: 17 residues. Trimming removed 5 bases at V and 5 bases at J, with 21 bases between. This chain's CDR3 is CASSPPHSGTGNEKLFF. The CDR3 nucleotides are TGTGCCAGCAGTCCTCCCCATTCCGGGACGGGAAATGAAAAACTGTTTTTT.

This chain joins TRBV6-1 and TRBJ2-1; 9 nucleotides line up with TRBD1. Germline assignment: CDR1 MNHNS and CDR2 SASEGT. V gave up 11 bases and J gave up 5 bases; unmatched junction bases: 13. The CDR3 totals 15 residues. CDR3 DNA: TGTGCCGGCACCTCCGGGACAGGGATGGACAATGAGCAGTTCTTC. The encoded protein is CAGTSGTGMDNEQFF.

The sample holds one count of this clonotype. The J gene is TRBJ1-1, the V gene TRBV11-2; D is ambiguous. There are 12 residues in the CDR3. From germline, CDR1 is SGHAT and CDR2 FQNNGV. Trimming cost V 5 bases and J 8 bases, with 12 bases left between them. This CDR3 is CASSGRAREAFF. The CDR3 DNA reads TGTGCCAGCAGCGGCCGAGCCAGGGAAGCTTTCTTT.

V and J are TRBV5-1 and TRBJ2-2, with 8 bases identical to TRBD2. Trimming at V came to 4 bases and at J to 4 bases, leaving 9 bases not matched to a gene. The CDR3 length is 16 residues. Germline CDR1 reads SGHRS; CDR2 reads YFSETQ. The CDR3 sequence: CASSARTGGLTGELFF. DNA for the CDR3: TGCGCCAGCAGCGCCCGGACGGGGGGGCTCACCGGGGAGCTGTTTTTT.